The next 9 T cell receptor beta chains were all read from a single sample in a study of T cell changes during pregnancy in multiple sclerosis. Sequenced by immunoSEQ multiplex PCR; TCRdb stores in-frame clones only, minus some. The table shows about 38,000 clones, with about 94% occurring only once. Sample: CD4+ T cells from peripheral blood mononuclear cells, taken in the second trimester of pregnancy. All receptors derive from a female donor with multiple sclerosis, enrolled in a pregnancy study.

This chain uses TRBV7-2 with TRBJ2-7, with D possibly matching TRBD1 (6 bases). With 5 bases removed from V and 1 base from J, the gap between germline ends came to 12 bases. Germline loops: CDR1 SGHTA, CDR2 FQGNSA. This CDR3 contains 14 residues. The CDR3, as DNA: TGTGCCAGCAGCAGACAGGTAACGTCCTACGAGCAGTACTTC. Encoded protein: CASSRQVTSYEQYF.

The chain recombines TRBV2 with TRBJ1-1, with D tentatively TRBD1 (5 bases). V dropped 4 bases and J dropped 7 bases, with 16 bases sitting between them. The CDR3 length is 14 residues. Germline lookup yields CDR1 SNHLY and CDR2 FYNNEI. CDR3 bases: TGTGCCAGCAGTGTTGGTCAGGGATATGGTGAAGCTTTCTTT. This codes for CASSVGQGYGEAFF.

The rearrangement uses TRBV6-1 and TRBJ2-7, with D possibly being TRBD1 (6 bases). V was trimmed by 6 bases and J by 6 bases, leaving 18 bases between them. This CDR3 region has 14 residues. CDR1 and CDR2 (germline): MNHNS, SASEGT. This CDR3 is CASRERDMGVEQYF. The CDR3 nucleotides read TGTGCCAGCAGGGAGAGGGACATGGGTGTCGAGCAGTACTTC.

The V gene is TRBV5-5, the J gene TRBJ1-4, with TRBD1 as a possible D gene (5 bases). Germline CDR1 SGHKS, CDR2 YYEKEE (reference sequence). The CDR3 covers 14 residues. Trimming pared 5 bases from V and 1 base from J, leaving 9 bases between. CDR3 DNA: TGTGCCAGCAGGTCGCAGGGAACTAATGAAAAACTGTTTTTT. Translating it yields CASRSQGTNEKLFF.

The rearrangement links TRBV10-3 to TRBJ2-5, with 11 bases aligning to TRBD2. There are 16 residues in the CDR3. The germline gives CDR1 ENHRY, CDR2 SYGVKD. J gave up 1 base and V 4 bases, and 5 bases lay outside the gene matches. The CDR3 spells CAISGGLAEFQETQYF. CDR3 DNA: TGTGCCATCAGTGGGGGACTAGCGGAGTTCCAAGAGACCCAGTACTTC.

The CDR3 loop is CSVAPRATEAFF. In DNA form, the CDR3 reads TGCAGCGTTGCCCCCAGGGCCACTGAAGCTTTCTTT. V usage is TRBV29-1 and J usage is TRBJ1-1; maybe TRBD1 (5 bases). The CDR3 length is 12 residues. The V end was cut by 4 bases, the J end by 4 bases, with 10 bases between. CDR1 and CDR2 (germline): SQVTM, ANQGSEA.

The CDR3 sequence is CASSSPGGTWVNTEAFF. CDR3 nucleotides: TGTGCCAGCTCATCGCCGGGGGGAACCTGGGTGAACACTGAAGCTTTCTTT. The chain employs TRBV18 and TRBJ1-1, with D perhaps matching TRBD1 (5 bases). Germline V gene lookup returns CDR1 KGHSH and CDR2 LQKENI. Trimming took off 5 bases at V and 0 bases at J, with 19 bases between the two ends. CDR3 length: 17 amino acids.

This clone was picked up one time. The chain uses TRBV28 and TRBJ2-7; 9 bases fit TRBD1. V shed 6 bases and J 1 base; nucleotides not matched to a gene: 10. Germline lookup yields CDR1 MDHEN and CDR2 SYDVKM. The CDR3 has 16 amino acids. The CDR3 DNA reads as TGTGCCAGCAGCTCTCCCACCGGGACAGGGTCCTACGAGCAGTACTTC. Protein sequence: CASSSPTGTGSYEQYF.

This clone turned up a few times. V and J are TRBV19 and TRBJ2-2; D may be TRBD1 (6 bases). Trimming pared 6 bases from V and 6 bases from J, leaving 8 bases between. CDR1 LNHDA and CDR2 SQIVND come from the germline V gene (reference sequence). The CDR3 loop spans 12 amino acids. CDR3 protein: CASSQGSGELFF. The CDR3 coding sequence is TGTGCCAGTAGCCAGGGGTCCGGGGAGCTGTTTTTT.